Many counts were recorded for the clone carrying this T cell receptor (beta chain). The data stem from a study of T-cell reconstitution after alpha-beta-depleted transplantation in children. After removal of 4 bases from V and 6 bases from J, the junction contained 4 bases not matched to a gene. The CDR3 has 13 amino acids. Per the germline V gene, CDR1 is MNHEY and CDR2 is SMNVEV (reference sequence). Unique molecular identifiers were incorporated into the prepared TCRbeta library. TCRdb fed the PCR reads into MiXCR, producing one record per CDR3 protein. The table records roughly 610,000 distinct CDR3 sequences, 10% to 13% of them present only once.

This clonotype originated in a human donor who donated a stem cell graft to a child with acute myeloid leukemia. The rearrangement joins TRBV27 to TRBJ1-2, with 8 bases matching TRBD1. Material: PBMCs from the stem cell graft donor, obtained from the stem cell graft. The CDR3 loop is CASSSQGAHGYTF. The CDR3 nucleotides are TGTGCCAGCAGTTCCCAGGGGGCCCATGGCTACACCTTC.